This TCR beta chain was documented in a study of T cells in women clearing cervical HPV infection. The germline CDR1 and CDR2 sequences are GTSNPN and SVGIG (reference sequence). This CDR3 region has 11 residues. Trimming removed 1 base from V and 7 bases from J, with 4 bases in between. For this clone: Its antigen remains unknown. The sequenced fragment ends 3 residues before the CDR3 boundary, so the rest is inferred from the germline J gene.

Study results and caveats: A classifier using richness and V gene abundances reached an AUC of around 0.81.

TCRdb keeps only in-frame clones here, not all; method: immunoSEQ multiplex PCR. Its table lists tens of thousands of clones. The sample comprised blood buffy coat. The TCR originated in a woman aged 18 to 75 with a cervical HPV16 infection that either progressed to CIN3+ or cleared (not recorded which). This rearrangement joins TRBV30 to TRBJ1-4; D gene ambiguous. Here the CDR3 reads CAWSDSEKLFF. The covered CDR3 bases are TGTGCCTGGAGTGACAGTGAAAAA.